This T cell receptor beta chain is from a study of Graves' ophthalmopathy and Graves' hyperthyroidism. This clonotype was counted at least ten times. Antigen: not known. V lost 1 base, J lost 2 bases, and 11 bases lay in between. Per the germline V gene, CDR1 is SGHVS and CDR2 is FQNEAQ. The CDR3 sequence is 15 residues long. Study-wide findings and caveats: Detected in blood as well were most expanded thyroid clonotypes with frequency above 0.001.

The TCR beta CDR3 regions underwent amplification from RNA transcripts. HTBI primers primed a first-round RT-PCR, and a second-round multiplex PCR followed. TCRdb itself ran the multiplex PCR reads through MiXCR, one entry per CDR3 protein. Among some 390,000 distinct CDR3 sequences listed, about 18% were seen once. The specimen was peripheral blood. The receptor comes from a woman younger than 35 with Graves' ophthalmopathy. This sequence joins TRBV7-8 and TRBJ1-1, with D uncertain. Here the CDR3 DNA reads TGTGCCAGCAGCTTAGAGGTGTTACTTAACACTGAAGCTTTCTTT. Translating gives CASSLEVLLNTEAFF.